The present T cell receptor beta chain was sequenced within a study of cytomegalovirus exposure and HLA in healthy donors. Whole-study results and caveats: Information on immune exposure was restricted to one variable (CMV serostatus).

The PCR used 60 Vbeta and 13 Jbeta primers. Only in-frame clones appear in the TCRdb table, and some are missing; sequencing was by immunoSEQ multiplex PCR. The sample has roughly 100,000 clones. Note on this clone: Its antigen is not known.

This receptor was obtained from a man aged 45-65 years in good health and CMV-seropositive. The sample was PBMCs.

This CDR3 reads CASSLTSGPDNEQFF. The DNA for the CDR3 is TGTGCCAGCAGCTTGACTAGCGGCCCCGACAATGAGCAGTTCTTC. The gene calls are TRBV7-6 and TRBJ2-1, with 9 bases fitting TRBD2. Trimming removed 3 bases from V and 5 bases from J; junction bases left unmatched: 5. Germline CDR1 and CDR2: SGHVS and FNYEAQ. The length of the CDR3 is 15 residues.